Each of the 8 T cell receptor beta chains below was sequenced from the same sample in a study of PD-1 blockade in classical Hodgkin lymphoma. All trial patients relapsed after autologous stem cell transplantation. Assay used: immunoSEQ multiplex PCR; TCRdb lists only in-frame clones, some missing. The data show about 100,000 clones, around 80% seen once. Sequencing used peripheral blood mononuclear cells (PBMCs), obtained at baseline. The origin of the receptors is a human donor with classical Hodgkin lymphoma.

This chain uses TRBV7-8 with TRBJ2-5, with TRBD1 identical over 8 bases. Germline CDR1 reads SGHVS; CDR2 reads FQNEAQ. CDR3 length equals 17 residues. V was clipped by 5 bases and J by 5 bases; unmatched bases: 16. DNA for the CDR3: TGTGCCAGCAGCCCCGGTGGTCGACAGGGGCTGGGGGAGACCCAGTACTTC. Translating gives CASSPGGRQGLGETQYF.

This sequence joins TRBV29-1 and TRBJ2-5; D is perhaps TRBD1 (7 bases). The CDR3 is 15 residues long. The germline V gene has CDR1 SQVTM and CDR2 ANQGSEA. Trimming stripped 4 bases from V and 4 bases from J, with 19 bases between. As DNA, the CDR3 is TGCAGCGTTGCCCTGGACAGGTTGGGGGGAGAGACCCAGTACTTC. Translating gives CSVALDRLGGETQYF.

This clone has only a few counts. This chain joins TRBV5-6 and TRBJ2-7; 13 bases are shared with TRBD2. This CDR3 has 15 amino acids. Germline CDR1 SGHDT, CDR2 YYEEEE. V trimming: 3 bases; J trimming: 7 bases; junction bases outside the gene matches: 7. In DNA form, the CDR3 reads TGTGCCAGCAGCTCCAGACTAGCGGGAGGCGGAGAGCAGTACTTC. Amino acid sequence: CASSSRLAGGGEQYF. Variable domain in full (rest from reference TRBV5-6 and TRBJ2-7): DAGVTQSPTHLIKTRGQQVTLRCSPKSGHDTVSWYQQALGQGPQFIFQYYEEEERQRGNFPDRFSGHQFPNYSSELNVNALLLGDSALYLCASSSRLAGGGEQYFGPGTRLTVT.

The V gene is TRBV14, the J gene TRBJ2-2; 10 bases agree with TRBD1. Trimming removed 3 bases from V and 7 bases from J; junction bases left unmatched: 5. The CDR3 runs to 15 residues. Germline V gene sequence: CDR1 SGHDN, CDR2 FVKESK. In nucleotides, the CDR3 is TGTGCCAGCAGCCACCACGGACAGGGGGTCGGGGAGCTGTTTTTT. This encodes CASSHHGQGVGELFF.

This clone has more than one count but fewer than ten. This chain links TRBV28 with TRBJ1-2; D is perhaps TRBD1 (6 bases). The V gene lost 6 bases and the J gene lost 3 bases, with 11 bases spanning the gap. Per germline, CDR1 MDHEN and CDR2 SYDVKM. The CDR3 length is 13 residues. Here the CDR3 reads CASRDRSYYGYTF. CDR3 sequence (DNA): TGTGCCAGCAGGGACAGATCCTACTATGGCTACACCTTC.

This clone was seen only a few times. The V and J genes are TRBV6-1 and TRBJ2-4, with 12 bases matching TRBD2. The CDR3 runs 18 residues. Germline V lookup: CDR1 MNHNS, CDR2 SASEGT. V shed 1 base, J shed 2 bases, and the junction held 6 bases outside the gene matches. CDR3 DNA: TGTGCCAGCAGTGAAGGGTTACTAGCGGGAGGAACCAAAAACATTCAGTACTTC. Protein: CASSEGLLAGGTKNIQYF.

This CDR3 reads CASIKGSSMGYGYTF. CDR3 in DNA: TGTGCCAGTATAAAGGGGTCTTCGATGGGGTATGGCTACACCTTC. The V call is TRBV19, the J call TRBJ1-2, with a possible D match to TRBD1 (5 bases). V lost 7 bases and J lost 5, with 20 bases in between. The germline CDR1 and CDR2 sequences are LNHDA and SQIVND (reference sequence). The CDR3 sequence is 15 residues long. Full variable domain (outside the CDR3, taken from reference TRBV19 and TRBJ1-2): DGGITQSPKYLFRKEGQNVTLSCEQNLNHDAMYWYRQDPGQGLRLIYYSQIVNDFQKGDIAEGYSVSREKKESFPLTVTSAQKNPTAFYLCASIKGSSMGYGYTFGSGTRLTVV.

The rearrangement uses TRBV29-1 and TRBJ2-5; 7 bases are shared with TRBD2. The CDR3 extends over 14 amino acids. CDR1 and CDR2 from the germline V gene are SQVTM and ANQGSEA. The J segment lost 5 bases and the V segment lost 4 bases, leaving 10 bases of the junction unmatched. CDR3 protein: CSVVREAGRETQYF. Here the CDR3 DNA reads TGCAGCGTTGTGAGGGAGGCCGGGAGGGAGACCCAGTACTTC.